This T cell receptor beta chain was captured by sequencing in a study of cytomegalovirus exposure and HLA in healthy donors. The overall study: The roughly 120 million unique TCR beta sequences, from 150 million to 200 million T cells, were found by an earlier analysis.

Study-wide results and caveats: Analysis performed later showed TCR beta chains linked to HLA being more clonally expanded than equally common others.

The germline V and J ends were trimmed by 3 bases and 5 bases, with 12 bases remaining between them. The germline V gene has CDR1 SNHLY and CDR2 FYNNEI. The CDR3 runs 14 residues. About this clone itself: What it binds is not known.

Vbeta (60) and Jbeta (13) primers were used in the PCR. The method was immunoSEQ multiplex PCR; TCRdb's version includes in-frame clones alone and lacks a portion of them. The data show roughly 100,000 clones, around 61% seen once. This receptor was taken from a woman between 45 and 65 years old in good health and CMV-seronegative. The material sequenced was PBMCs. The chain is built from TRBV2 and TRBJ2-3; D is unresolved. CDR3 DNA: TGTGCCAGCAGTGAGCAGGATGTCGGAGATACGCAGTATTTT. It codes for CASSEQDVGDTQYF.